The clone carrying this TCR beta chain was seen at least ten times. The antigen remains undetermined. The data are from a study of T cells in Graves' hyperthyroidism and ophthalmopathy. Notes on the study in general: Blood also held most thyroid clonotypes expanded beyond 0.001.

Amplification targeted TCR beta CDR3 regions from RNA transcripts. Primed by the HTBI set, a first-round RT-PCR was run on the TCR CDR3. Via MiXCR, TCRdb re-called the multiplex PCR reads, giving one row per CDR3 protein. The data show hundreds of thousands of distinct CDR3 sequences, roughly 14% seen once. This CDR3 contains 14 residues. The junction had 8 bases not matched to a gene; V was cut back by 5 bases and J by 4 bases. Germline assignment: CDR1 DFQATT and CDR2 SNEGSKA (reference sequence). Lactation, pregnancy, other autoimmune disease or uncontrolled infection led to exclusion of patients. V usage is TRBV20-1 and J usage is TRBJ2-3, with 8 bases that match TRBD2. What was sequenced was blood. The sequence was collected from a man aged 18 to 29 with Graves' ophthalmopathy. The CDR3 DNA reads TGCAGTGCTCCTAACGGGGGGGCGGCAGATACGCAGTATTTT. It codes for CSAPNGGAADTQYF.